This entry lists 11 T cell receptor beta chains sequenced from one sample in a study of identical twins. MiXCR, run by TCRdb on the 5' RACE reads, gives a single entry per CDR3 protein. The sample comprises roughly 470,000 distinct CDR3 sequences, 13% to 15% of which are singletons, and approximately 1% rests with the top ten. Separately, the same data were catalogued under a study of yellow fever vaccine responses in identical twins.

The sequenced sample was CD4+ T cells sorted from blood. Source of these receptors: a woman aged 18-35 years in good health.

There are a few counts of this clonotype. This chain links TRBV7-2 with TRBJ1-2, with TRBD1 identical over 8 bases. The J segment lost 4 bases and the V segment lost 5 bases, leaving 9 bases of the junction unmatched. CDR3 size: 15 residues. CDR1 and CDR2 from the germline V gene are SGHTA and FQGNSA. CDR3 sequence (DNA): TGTGCCAGCAGCGAAGACAGGGGCTTATCCTATGGCTACACCTTC. It encodes CASSEDRGLSYGYTF.

This clonotype was observed a few times. This sequence joins TRBV11-1 and TRBJ2-7, with a possible D match to TRBD1 (6 bases). With 4 bases removed from V and 6 bases from J, the gap between germline ends came to 13 bases. The CDR3 consists of 13 residues. CDR1 is SGHAT and CDR2 is FQDESV in the germline V gene (reference sequence). CDR3: CASSSYTGSEQYF. CDR3 bases: TGTGCCAGCAGCTCCTACACAGGGTCCGAGCAGTACTTC.

In its sample, this clonotype was seen many times. The chain employs TRBV12-3 or TRBV12-4 and TRBJ2-7, with D hard to call. Trimming removed 5 bases at V and 5 bases at J, with 10 bases between. This CDR3 has 12 amino acids. The CDR3 region is CASSLGRNEQYF. As DNA, the CDR3 is TGTGCCAGCAGTCTCGGTCGTAACGAGCAGTACTTC.

The rearrangement uses TRBV3-1 and TRBJ2-1, with 10 bases fitting TRBD2. CDR1 is LGHDT and CDR2 is YNNKEL in the germline V gene (reference sequence). Trimming removed 4 bases from V and 8 bases from J; junction bases left unmatched: 11. The CDR3 covers 16 residues. In DNA form, the CDR3 reads TGTGCCAGCAGCCCCCGGACTAGCGGAGCCAAGGATGAGCAGTTCTTC. It is translated as CASSPRTSGAKDEQFF.

The chain is built from TRBV3-1 and TRBJ2-3; 9 nucleotides match TRBD1. This CDR3 comprises 19 residues. Germline CDR1 is LGHDT and CDR2 is YNNKEL (reference sequence). V dropped 0 bases and J dropped 2; count of bases not matched to a gene: 12. The CDR3 coding sequence is TGTGCCAGCAGCCAAGATCGACTTTCGGGACAGGGCCCCACAGATACGCAGTATTTT. Translation gives CASSQDRLSGQGPTDTQYF.

This clonotype was picked up a small number of times. This rearrangement joins TRBV4-1 to TRBJ2-6, with a weak D call TRBD2 (6 bases). The CDR3 is 20 residues long. V lost 3 bases, J lost 0 bases, and 21 bases lay in between. From germline, CDR1 is MGHRA and CDR2 YSYEKL. CDR3 region: CASSQQTWDSNSSGANVLTF. The CDR3 nucleotides are TGCGCCAGCAGCCAGCAGACCTGGGACTCGAACAGCTCTGGGGCCAACGTCCTGACTTTC.

This rearrangement joins TRBV27 to TRBJ2-3; TRBD2 matches 13 bases. The V gene end was trimmed by 2 bases and the J gene end by 4 bases; junction bases not matched to a gene: 3. Germline loops: CDR1 MNHEY, CDR2 SMNVEV (reference sequence). This CDR3 has 16 residues. The CDR3 loop reads CASSLLGLAGADTQYF. For the CDR3, the DNA is TGTGCCAGCAGTTTACTTGGACTAGCGGGGGCAGATACGCAGTATTTT.

This chain joins TRBV12-3 or TRBV12-4 and TRBJ2-5; TRBD1 or TRBD2 may be the D gene (5 bases each). The CDR3 consists of 15 residues. V shed 3 bases and J shed 6 bases, with 17 bases lying between them. The CDR3 spells CASSLVSVGVKTQYF. For the CDR3, the DNA is TGTGCCAGCAGTTTGGTCTCAGTGGGGGTCAAGACCCAGTACTTC.

A few counts support this clonotype. The chain is built from TRBV28 and TRBJ2-2; a weak D match, TRBD2 (6 bases). V gave up 8 bases and J gave up 0 bases, with 13 bases separating them. The CDR3 runs 15 residues. Germline V gene data show CDR1 as MDHEN and CDR2 as SYDVKM. CDR3 loop: CASAREIANTGELFF. CDR3 nucleotides: TGTGCCAGCGCTCGGGAGATAGCGAACACCGGGGAGCTGTTTTTT. Drawing the rest from reference TRBV28 and TRBJ2-2, the complete variable domain is DVKVTQSSRYLVKRTGEKVFLECVQDMDHENMFWYRQDPGLGLRLIYFSYDVKMKEKGDIPEGYSVSREKKERFSLILESASTNQTSMYLCASAREIANTGELFFGEGSRLTVL.

This clonotype was seen a handful of times. The DNA for the CDR3 is TGTGCCAGCAGCTTATATCCAGGATGGGAGACTGAAGCTTTCTTT. Translated: CASSLYPGWETEAFF. V usage is TRBV7-9 and J usage is TRBJ1-1; D call uncertain. Trimming removed 2 bases at V and 5 bases at J, with 15 bases between. CDR1 SEHNR and CDR2 FQNEAQ come from the germline V gene (reference sequence). The CDR3 consists of 15 residues. Combining the CDR3 with reference TRBV7-9 and TRBJ1-1 gives the whole variable domain DTGVSQNPRHKITKRGQNVTFRCDPISEHNRLYWYRQTLGQGPEFLTYFQNEAQLEKSRLLSDRFSAERPKGSFSTLEIQRTEQGDSAMYLCASSLYPGWETEAFFGQGTRLTVV.

This clonotype showed up just a few times. V usage is TRBV7-3 and J usage is TRBJ2-1, with TRBD1 matching over 7 bases. In germline, CDR1 is SGHTA, CDR2 FQGTGA. Trimming took 6 bases from V and 6 from J; bases not matched to a gene: 8. This CDR3 is built from 14 residues. The CDR3 DNA is TGTGCCAGCAGGAATAACAGGGGCGGCAATGAGCAGTTCTTC. Its translation: CASRNNRGGNEQFF.